This entry lists 18 T cell receptor beta chains sequenced from one sample in a study of blood T cell repertoires in COVID-19. Here immunoSEQ multiplex PCR was the method, and the copy in TCRdb shows in-frame clones only, minus some. Of 150,000 to 200,000 clones in the sample, about 81% were seen once. Sequencing was carried out using peripheral blood. The source is a man aged 60-69 years with active or convalescent COVID-19.

The rearrangement uses TRBV25-1 and TRBJ1-6, with D tentatively TRBD1 (5 bases). Germline values: CDR1 MGHDK, CDR2 SYGVNS. This CDR3 comprises 12 residues. V shed 4 bases and J shed 9 bases, with 7 bases lying between them. CDR3 in DNA: TGTGCCAGCAGTGTGGGGGGTTCACCCCTCCACTTT. Its translation is CASSVGGSPLHF.

The J gene is TRBJ1-1, the V gene TRBV19; maybe TRBD1 (6 bases). The CDR3 has 13 amino acids. In germline, CDR1 is LNHDA, CDR2 SQIVND (reference sequence). V gave up 3 bases and J gave up 8 bases, with 13 bases separating them. CDR3: CASSMPGGPEAFF. In DNA form, the CDR3 reads TGTGCCAGTAGTATGCCGGGGGGGCCGGAAGCTTTCTTT.

The rearrangement links TRBV6-6 to TRBJ2-3; TRBD2 agrees at 10 bases. The CDR3 is 15 residues long. J gave up 4 bases and V 2 bases, and 3 bases lay outside the gene matches. From germline, CDR1 is MNHNY and CDR2 SVGAGI (reference sequence). The CDR3 loop is CASSYERGGPDTQYF. The DNA for the CDR3 is TGTGCCAGCAGTTACGAGCGGGGGGGCCCAGATACGCAGTATTTT.

This rearrangement joins TRBV28 to TRBJ2-7; 15 nucleotides align to TRBD2. V shed 8 bases and J 3 bases; nucleotides not matched to a gene: 5. The CDR3 extends over 15 amino acids. Germline assignment: CDR1 MDHEN and CDR2 SYDVKM. The CDR3 sequence: CASGTSGGPNYEQYF. The CDR3 DNA follows: TGTGCCAGCGGGACTAGCGGGGGGCCGAACTACGAGCAGTACTTC.

This clone was recorded a few times. The chain couples TRBV6-5 to TRBJ1-1; 9 bases fit TRBD1. The CDR3 is made up of 15 amino acids. From germline, CDR1 is MNHEY and CDR2 SVGAGI. With 6 bases clipped from V and 2 bases from J, the junction kept 7 bases outside the gene matches. The CDR3 DNA reads as TGTGCCAGCAGGGGACTCACAGGGGGCAACACTGAAGCTTTCTTT. Its protein product is CASRGLTGGNTEAFF.

CDR3 DNA: TGTGCCAGTAGTATAGATTTGGACAGAGCCACAGATACGCAGTATTTT. Translation: CASSIDLDRATDTQYF. The rearrangement joins TRBV19 to TRBJ2-3; a weak D match, TRBD1 (6 bases). V was trimmed by 0 bases and J by 2 bases, leaving 12 bases between them. This CDR3 spans 16 amino acids. Germline CDR1 reads LNHDA; CDR2 reads SQIVND (reference sequence).

The chain uses TRBV11-2 and TRBJ2-5; D is perhaps TRBD2 (5 bases). Per germline, CDR1 SGHAT and CDR2 FQNNGV. V lost 5 bases and J lost 5, with 6 bases in between. The CDR3 is made up of 11 amino acids. The chain's CDR3 is CASSPGETQYF. CDR3 DNA sequence: TGTGCCAGCAGCCCGGGGGAGACCCAGTACTTC.

This chain connects TRBV6-5 to TRBJ2-1; 11 bases are shared with TRBD1. Germline values: CDR1 MNHEY, CDR2 SVGAGI. Unmatched junction bases numbered 10, after V lost 4 bases and J lost 8 bases. CDR3 length: 16 amino acids. The CDR3 is CASSWGPGQGGYEQFF. CDR3 nucleotide sequence: TGTGCCAGCAGTTGGGGACCGGGACAGGGGGGCTATGAGCAGTTCTTC.

V and J are TRBV3-1 (or the pseudogene TRBV3-2) and TRBJ2-5; possibly TRBD1 for D (6 bases). Trimming took 1 base from V and 2 from J, leaving 11 bases between them. Germline values: CDR1 LGHDT, CDR2 YNNKEL (reference sequence). The length of the CDR3 is 15 residues. This CDR3 is CASSQVWGLQETQYF. For the CDR3, the DNA is TGTGCCAGCAGCCAAGTATGGGGGCTACAAGAGACCCAGTACTTC.

The chain employs TRBV11-2 and TRBJ1-1, with a tentative D call TRBD1 (5 bases). V was trimmed by 6 bases and J by 5 bases, leaving 10 bases between them. This CDR3 region has 12 residues. Germline V lookup: CDR1 SGHAT, CDR2 FQNNGV. CDR3 coding DNA: TGTGCCAGCAGAGGGGTTTGGACTGAAGCTTTCTTT. Translated, it gives CASRGVWTEAFF.

This clone was picked up many times. The rearrangement uses TRBV10-1 and TRBJ1-1, with no clear D. The CDR3 covers 14 residues. Trimming left V 4 bases short and J 2 bases short, with 11 bases between. The germline gives CDR1 WNHNN, CDR2 SYGVQD (reference sequence). The CDR3 is CASSAGESNTEAFF. The CDR3 DNA reads as TGCGCCAGCAGTGCGGGAGAATCCAACACTGAAGCTTTCTTT.

The genes are TRBV12-3 or TRBV12-4 and TRBJ2-7, with TRBD1 identical over 9 bases. The CDR3 totals 13 residues. The V and J ends lost 8 bases and 1 base, in that order; junction bases with no gene match: 3. DNA for the CDR3: TGTGCCAGCCGACAGGGGGGTTCCTACGAGCAGTACTTC. This encodes CASRQGGSYEQYF.

The chain links TRBV23-1 to TRBJ2-7; 10 bases map to TRBD1. TRBV23-1 is labeled an ORF, and its function is uncertain. After removal of 0 bases from V and 7 bases from J, the junction contained 15 bases not matched to a gene. The CDR3 covers 18 residues. CDR3 residues: CASSQSGVRGQGSEEQYF. CDR3 bases: TGCGCCAGCAGTCAATCTGGTGTTAGGGGACAGGGGTCGGAGGAGCAGTACTTC.

The gene calls are TRBV9 and TRBJ1-4, with D possibly TRBD1 on 6 matching bases. Germline V lookup: CDR1 SGDLS, CDR2 YYNGEE. This CDR3 region has 15 residues. Trimming took 3 bases from V and 1 from J, leaving 10 bases between them. The CDR3 loop is CASSALDRTNEKLFF. The CDR3 region has the DNA TGTGCCAGCAGCGCCTTGGACAGAACTAATGAAAAACTGTTTTTT.

This chain connects TRBV4-1 to TRBJ2-1, with 10 bases matching TRBD2. Per the germline V gene, CDR1 is MGHRA and CDR2 is YSYEKL. The V segment lost 4 bases and the J segment 8 bases; nucleotides outside the gene matches: 5. CDR3 length equals 14 residues. In DNA form, the CDR3 reads TGCGCCAGCAGCCTTCTAGCGGGAGCCTATGAGCAGTTCTTC. Its translation is CASSLLAGAYEQFF.

This chain joins TRBV6-6 and TRBJ1-3, with D maybe TRBD1 (5 bases). The germline gives CDR1 MNHNY, CDR2 SVGAGI (reference sequence). This CDR3 has 14 residues. Trimming pared 0 bases from V and 8 bases from J, leaving 11 bases between. The DNA for the CDR3 is TGTGCCAGCAGTTACTCGTCCACAGGTCACACCATATATTTT. It yields the protein CASSYSSTGHTIYF.

V is TRBV19 and J is TRBJ2-7; tentative D call: TRBD1 (6 bases). This CDR3 has 14 residues. Germline V gives CDR1 LNHDA, CDR2 SQIVND (reference sequence). Deletions cut 5 bases from V and 0 bases from J, with 11 bases between. Here the CDR3 reads CASSGGTNSYEQYF. CDR3 in DNA: TGTGCCAGTAGTGGTGGGACAAACTCCTACGAGCAGTACTTC.

J is TRBJ2-2 and V is TRBV6-6, with D hard to call. Germline V gene sequence: CDR1 MNHNY, CDR2 SVGAGI (reference sequence). V lost 6 bases, J lost 2 bases, and 10 bases lay in between. The CDR3 runs 14 residues. DNA for the CDR3: TGTGCCAGCAGGGGCCGTATTAACACCGGGGAGCTGTTTTTT. This sequence encodes CASRGRINTGELFF.